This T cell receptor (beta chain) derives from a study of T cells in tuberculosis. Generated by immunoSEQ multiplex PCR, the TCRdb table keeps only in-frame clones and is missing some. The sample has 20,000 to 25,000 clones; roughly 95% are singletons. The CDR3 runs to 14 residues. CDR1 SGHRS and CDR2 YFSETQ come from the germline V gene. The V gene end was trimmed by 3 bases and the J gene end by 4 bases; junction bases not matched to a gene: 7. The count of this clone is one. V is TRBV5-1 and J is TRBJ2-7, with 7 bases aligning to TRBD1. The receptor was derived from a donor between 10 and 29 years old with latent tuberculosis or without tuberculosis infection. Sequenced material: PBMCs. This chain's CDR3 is CASSSRTGPYEQYF. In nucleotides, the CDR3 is TGCGCCAGCAGCTCGAGGACAGGCCCGTACGAGCAGTACTTC.